One and the same sample provided the 27 T cell receptor beta chains below, sequenced in a study of CD4 T cell repertoires in COVID-19. TCRdb's table, derived via immunoSEQ multiplex PCR, lists solely in-frame clones and lacks some. The table records 60,000 to 90,000 clones, 83% of them present only once. Source: CD4+ T cells from peripheral blood, taken after recovery from COVID-19. The receptors were sampled from a human donor who had COVID-19.

The J gene is TRBJ1-5, the V gene TRBV4-1; 7 nucleotides align to TRBD1. Germline V lookup: CDR1 MGHRA, CDR2 YSYEKL. The CDR3 contains 19 residues. V was pared by 6 bases and J by 3 bases, with 20 bases of the junction left unmatched. CDR3 protein: CASRSGKLVTGLYNQPQHF. The CDR3 DNA is TGCGCCAGCAGAAGTGGGAAGCTGGTGACAGGGCTTTACAATCAGCCCCAGCATTTT.

The V call is TRBV18, the J call TRBJ1-1; no clear D gene. Germline V gene lookup returns CDR1 KGHSH and CDR2 LQKENI. Trimming stripped 3 bases from V and 1 base from J, with 18 bases between. The CDR3 sequence is 17 residues long. The CDR3, as DNA: TGTGCCAGCTCACCCACTCGGGGAGAGCTTAAGAACACTGAAGCTTTCTTT. As protein: CASSPTRGELKNTEAFF.

The J gene is TRBJ1-1, the V gene TRBV7-8; possible D gene TRBD1, 5 bases. The V and J ends lost 5 bases and 4 bases respectively, with 17 bases between them. The length of the CDR3 is 15 residues. The V gene's germline CDR1 is SGHVS and CDR2 FQNEAQ. The DNA of the CDR3 is TGTGCCAGCAGCATTGGGGGAGGGATGGGCACTGAAGCTTTCTTT. Its translation: CASSIGGGMGTEAFF.

V usage is TRBV28 and J usage is TRBJ1-1; D unresolved. CDR1 is MDHEN, CDR2 SYDVKM, per germline. The length of the CDR3 is 15 residues. The ends were cut back, 3 bases at V and 5 bases at J, with 16 bases in the middle. CDR3 amino acids: CASSFHGRFGTEAFF. The CDR3 DNA is TGTGCCAGCAGTTTCCATGGACGGTTTGGGACTGAAGCTTTCTTT.

The chain employs TRBV29-1 and TRBJ2-3; no firm D call. Trimming removed 3 bases from V and 0 bases from J, with 4 bases in between. Germline V gene lookup returns CDR1 SQVTM and CDR2 ANQGSEA. The CDR3 runs to 12 residues. CDR3 DNA sequence: TGCAGCGTTGACCCTAGCACAGATACGCAGTATTTT. Its translation is CSVDPSTDTQYF.

This clone appeared once. J is TRBJ2-7 and V is TRBV9; 10 nucleotides align to TRBD1. The V segment lost 1 base and the J segment 9 bases; nucleotides outside the gene matches: 10. CDR1 and CDR2 from the germline V gene are SGDLS and YYNGEE. The CDR3 has 15 residues. CDR3 protein: CASSVTGTGDLGQYF. CDR3 bases: TGTGCCAGCAGCGTAACGGGGACAGGGGACCTCGGGCAGTACTTC. The full variable domain, its missing parts supplied by reference TRBV9 and TRBJ2-7, is DSGVTQTPKHLITATGQRVTLRCSPRSGDLSVYWYQQSLDQGLQFLIQYYNGEERAKGNILERFSAQQFPDLHSELNLSSLELGDSALYFCASSVTGTGDLGQYFGPGTRLTVT.

The chain has TRBV14 and TRBJ2-7; no firm D call. Trimming shortened V by 1 base and J by 7 bases, and 8 bases separated the two germline ends. The V gene's germline CDR1 is SGHDN and CDR2 FVKESK. This CDR3 is 12 amino acids long. The CDR3 sequence: CASSQASTEQYF. DNA for the CDR3: TGTGCCAGCAGCCAAGCATCGACAGAGCAGTACTTC. Based on the CDR3 plus reference TRBV14 and TRBJ2-7, the full variable domain is EAGVTQFPSHSVIEKGQTVTLRCDPISGHDNLYWYRRVMGKEIKFLLHFVKESKQDESGMPNNRFLAERTGGTYSTLKVQPAELEDSGVYFCASSQASTEQYFGPGTRLTVT.

V and J are TRBV20-1 and TRBJ2-4; 8 positions match TRBD2. Germline CDR1 reads DFQATT; CDR2 reads SNEGSKA (reference sequence). This CDR3 is built from 13 residues. The junction had 11 bases not matched to a gene; V was cut back by 4 bases and J by 12 bases. The CDR3 sequence: CSAIDGGAPGQYF. CDR3 coding DNA: TGCAGTGCTATTGACGGGGGGGCCCCCGGTCAGTACTTC.

The chain is built from TRBV19 and TRBJ2-2, with a possible D match to TRBD1 (5 bases). This CDR3 is built from 13 residues. V gave up 9 bases and J gave up 5 bases, with 13 bases separating them. Per germline, CDR1 LNHDA and CDR2 SQIVND (reference sequence). Here the CDR3 reads CASTWGETGELFF. The CDR3, as DNA: TGTGCCAGCACATGGGGCGAAACCGGGGAGCTGTTTTTT.

The chain recombines TRBV3-1 (or the pseudogene TRBV3-2) with TRBJ2-5; D uncertain. The germline gives CDR1 LGHDT, CDR2 YNNKEL (reference sequence). CDR3 length: 11 amino acids. V lost 4 bases and J 5 bases, leaving 5 bases between the germline ends. The CDR3 sequence is CASSRGETQYF. CDR3 DNA sequence: TGTGCCAGCAGCCGAGGTGAGACCCAGTACTTC.

The chain is built from TRBV10-3 and TRBJ2-7; D tentatively fits TRBD1 or TRBD2 (5 bases each). V lost 6 bases and J 1 base, leaving 13 bases between the germline ends. Germline V gene data show CDR1 as ENHRY and CDR2 as SYGVKD. CDR3 size: 14 residues. CDR3 loop: CAIRDGTGSYEQYF. The CDR3 DNA is TGTGCCATCAGGGACGGGACCGGTTCCTACGAGCAGTACTTC.

DNA of the CDR3: TGCGCCAGCAGCTTGAGTGGACAGGAGGGGTACGAGCAGTACTTC. It yields the protein CASSLSGQEGYEQYF. V and J are TRBV5-1 and TRBJ2-7, with D perhaps matching TRBD1 (7 bases). CDR3 length equals 15 residues. Trimming took 1 base from V and 4 from J, leaving 15 bases between them. Germline assignment: CDR1 SGHRS and CDR2 YFSETQ.

The gene calls are TRBV28 and TRBJ1-2; tentatively, D is TRBD1 (5 bases). The V end lost 5 bases, the J end lost 3 bases, and 13 bases lay between the germline ends. The germline gives CDR1 MDHEN, CDR2 SYDVKM. The CDR3 has 14 amino acids. The CDR3 protein is CASSIHGTDYGYTF. The CDR3 region has the DNA TGTGCCAGCAGTATCCACGGGACGGACTATGGCTACACCTTC.

The gene calls are TRBV2 and TRBJ1-1; tentatively, D is TRBD1 (5 bases). The CDR3 totals 15 residues. CDR1 and CDR2 from the germline V gene are SNHLY and FYNNEI. V was trimmed by 5 bases and J by 1 base, leaving 14 bases between them. The chain's CDR3 is CASSLRQLENTEAFF. The CDR3 bases are TGTGCCAGCAGTCTCCGACAGTTGGAGAACACTGAAGCTTTCTTT.

A note on this clone: One junction end disagrees with the germline gene, perhaps due to a read error. The CDR3 loop is CASSFGTDSNNF. The CDR3 DNA follows: TGTGCCAGCAGTTTCGGGACGGACAGTAACAATTTT. The chain joins TRBV12-3 or TRBV12-4 to TRBJ2-3; D possibly corresponds to TRBD1 (6 bases). The CDR3 totals 12 residues.

The chain employs TRBV11-2 and TRBJ1-2, with D possibly TRBD1 on 5 matching bases. V was clipped by 0 bases and J by 2 bases, with 7 bases between them. Germline CDR1 SGHAT, CDR2 FQNNGV. The CDR3 sequence is 14 residues long. Written as DNA, the CDR3 is TGTGCCAGCAGCTTAGAGGGGGGAAACTATGGCTACACCTTC. Translated: CASSLEGGNYGYTF.

This chain connects TRBV7-2 to TRBJ2-5; 7 nucleotides match TRBD2. The CDR3 runs to 15 residues. Germline values: CDR1 SGHTA, CDR2 FQGNSA. V shed 4 bases, J shed 1 base, and the junction held 6 bases outside the gene matches. The CDR3 sequence is CASSSRRGSQETQYF. CDR3 DNA sequence: TGTGCCAGCAGCTCTAGGCGGGGGAGCCAAGAGACCCAGTACTTC.

The genes are TRBV3-1 (or the pseudogene TRBV3-2) and TRBJ2-3; D gene uncertain. The CDR3 sequence is 12 residues long. Germline values: CDR1 LGHDT, CDR2 YNNKEL (reference sequence). Trimming stripped 1 base from V and 9 bases from J, with 8 bases between. CDR3 sequence reads: CASSQVSYTQYF. The DNA of the CDR3 is TGTGCCAGCAGCCAAGTTTCATACACGCAGTATTTT.

The rearrangement joins TRBV10-3 to TRBJ1-3; D ambiguous. Trimming shortened V by 7 bases and J by 2 bases, and 9 bases separated the two germline ends. The CDR3 sequence is 13 residues long. The germline gives CDR1 ENHRY, CDR2 SYGVKD. CDR3 amino acids: CAITREAGNTIYF. The CDR3 region has the DNA TGTGCCATCACGAGGGAGGCTGGAAACACCATATATTTT.

The V gene is TRBV19, the J gene TRBJ2-1; 8 bases map to TRBD1. CDR3 size: 16 residues. V shed 4 bases, J shed 6 bases, and the junction held 11 bases outside the gene matches. Germline-derived CDR1 and CDR2 are LNHDA and SQIVND (reference sequence). CDR3: CASSRQGANSGNEQFF. For the CDR3, the DNA is TGTGCCAGTAGTAGGCAGGGGGCAAATTCGGGCAATGAGCAGTTCTTC.

The chain is built from TRBV6-6 and TRBJ1-1, with TRBD1 as a possible D gene (6 bases). The CDR3 totals 14 residues. CDR1 and CDR2 (germline): MNHNY, SVGAGI (reference sequence). V lost 0 bases and J 8 bases, leaving 13 bases between the germline ends. CDR3: CASSYSGSDREAFF. CDR3 bases: TGTGCCAGCAGTTACTCAGGATCTGACAGGGAAGCTTTCTTT.

The chain carries TRBV29-1 and TRBJ2-1; TRBD1 is a possible D gene (6 bases). In germline, CDR1 is SQVTM, CDR2 ANQGSEA. V gave up 7 bases and J gave up 4 bases, with 20 bases separating them. There are 15 residues in the CDR3. The CDR3: CSARVGWDNYNEQFF. CDR3 nucleotides: TGCAGCGCTCGAGTAGGCTGGGACAATTACAATGAGCAGTTCTTC.

The CDR3 DNA is TGTGCCAGCAGACACAGAACCACTGAAGCTTTCTTT. Translating it yields CASRHRTTEAFF. The chain uses TRBV12-3 or TRBV12-4 and TRBJ1-1; no clear D gene. V lost 6 bases, J lost 4 bases, and 9 bases lay in between. This CDR3 is built from 12 residues.

The V and J genes are TRBV14 and TRBJ1-2, with D possibly matching TRBD1 (5 bases). From germline, CDR1 is SGHDN and CDR2 FVKESK. Trimming removed 5 bases from V and 8 bases from J, with 15 bases in between. This CDR3 comprises 13 residues. CDR3 coding DNA: TGTGCCAGCAGCGAACGTCAGGGTTTGGGCTACACCTTC. This translates into CASSERQGLGYTF.

CDR3 in amino acids: CASSQVWTGEETQYF. As DNA, the CDR3 is TGTGCCAGCAGCCAAGTATGGACAGGGGAAGAGACCCAGTACTTC. This chain links TRBV4-2 with TRBJ2-5; TRBD1 agrees at 9 bases. V lost 1 base, J lost 3 bases, and 3 bases stayed unmatched. This CDR3 region has 15 residues. CDR1 and CDR2 from the germline V gene are LGHNA and YNFKEQ.

This clone was observed once. The rearrangement links TRBV5-4 to TRBJ2-3; D remains unclear. The CDR3 runs 13 residues. Germline CDR1 is SGHNT and CDR2 is YYREEE (reference sequence). The ends were cut back, 5 bases at V and 5 bases at J, with 12 bases in the middle. The CDR3 DNA follows: TGTGCCAGCAGGCACCCCGACCGAGATACGCAGTATTTT. It encodes CASRHPDRDTQYF.

The V gene is TRBV7-9, the J gene TRBJ1-5, with D maybe TRBD1 (6 bases). The germline gives CDR1 SEHNR, CDR2 FQNEAQ (reference sequence). The V gene lost 4 bases and the J gene lost 11 bases, with 12 bases spanning the gap. This CDR3 region has 12 residues. CDR3: CASSSMDRTQHF. The CDR3 nucleotides read TGTGCCAGCAGCTCCATGGACAGAACCCAGCATTTT.